This entry lists 14 T cell receptor beta chains sequenced from one sample in a study of shared clonotypes between healthy human individuals. Clones were read by immunoSEQ multiplex PCR, and TCRdb kept only the in-frame ones, dropping some. The sample has 550,000 to 850,000 clones, about 74% seen once. Sequencing used memory CD4+ T cells sorted from blood. Subset in this sample: CD45RA-negative fraction. Receptors were obtained from a woman aged 30 to 39 in good health.

The genes are TRBV5-8 and TRBJ1-2; possible D gene TRBD1, 6 bases. V lost 1 base and J lost 8, with 15 bases in between. The CDR3 has 14 residues. Germline V gives CDR1 SGHTS, CDR2 YDEGEE. Written as DNA, the CDR3 is TGTGCCAGCAGCTTGTTTCGGACAGTGGGGGGCTACACCTTC. Its protein product is CASSLFRTVGGYTF.

This clone has a handful of counts. The chain uses TRBV5-1 and TRBJ1-2, with 7 bases fitting TRBD1. The CDR3 totals 15 residues. The trim removed 1 base at V and 6 bases at J, leaving 9 bases unmatched. In germline, CDR1 is SGHRS, CDR2 YFSETQ. In DNA form, the CDR3 reads TGCGCCAGCAGCTTGAACAGGGGTGGATTGCATGGCTACACCTTC. Translation gives CASSLNRGGLHGYTF. Looking up the rest from reference TRBV5-1 and TRBJ1-2 gives the full variable domain: KAGVTQTPRYLIKTRGQQVTLSCSPISGHRSVSWYQQTPGQGLQFLFEYFSETQRNKGNFPGRFSGRQFSNSRSEMNVSTLELGDSALYLCASSLNRGGLHGYTFGSGTRLTVV.

The rearrangement uses TRBV29-1 and TRBJ2-3; the D is unclear. The CDR3 is 15 amino acids. CDR1 and CDR2 from the germline V gene are SQVTM and ANQGSEA. CDR3 loop: CTPKAAGSSTDTQYF. The CDR3 DNA follows: TGCACCCCCAAGGCAGCCGGGTCCAGCACAGATACGCAGTATTTT.

In this sample, this clone turned up a few times. V usage is TRBV7-2 and J usage is TRBJ2-3, with D unclear. CDR1 and CDR2 from the germline V gene are SGHTA and FQGNSA. Trimming removed 1 base at V and 2 bases at J, with 7 bases between. CDR3 length equals 14 residues. The CDR3 region has the DNA TGTGCCAGCAGCTTAGGCGGCCACACAGATACGCAGTATTTT. Its protein product is CASSLGGHTDTQYF.

This sequence joins TRBV28 and TRBJ2-5; no firm D call. The CDR3 covers 13 residues. Trimming removed 6 bases at V and 1 base at J, with 9 bases between. Germline-derived CDR1 and CDR2 are MDHEN and SYDVKM. CDR3 sequence reads: CASSKGGQETQYF. CDR3 in DNA: TGTGCCAGCAGCAAGGGCGGCCAAGAGACCCAGTACTTC.

This sequence joins TRBV27 and TRBJ2-3; TRBD1 matches at 8 bases. This CDR3 region has 18 residues. V gave up 5 bases and J gave up 0 bases; unmatched junction bases: 13. Germline CDR1 reads MNHEY; CDR2 reads SMNVEV (reference sequence). The chain's CDR3 is CASSRTSGGRVSTDTQYF. The CDR3 nucleotides read TGTGCCAGCAGTCGCACCTCAGGGGGCCGAGTCAGCACAGATACGCAGTATTTT.

A few counts support this clone. The chain uses TRBV27 and TRBJ2-5; D remains unclear. V was clipped by 5 bases and J by 5 bases, with 9 bases between them. The CDR3 extends over 12 amino acids. Germline lookup yields CDR1 MNHEY and CDR2 SMNVEV (reference sequence). The CDR3 region has the DNA TGTGCCAGCAGTACCACTCGGGAGACCCAGTACTTC. Amino acids: CASSTTRETQYF.

V gene TRBV6-5 combines with J gene TRBJ2-2; TRBD2 aligns across 7 bases. The CDR3 is 15 amino acids. Germline CDR1 and CDR2: MNHEY and SVGAGI. The junction had 5 bases not matched to a gene; V was cut back by 0 bases and J by 7 bases. The CDR3 DNA sequence: TGTGCCAGCAGTTACTCCGCGGGAGAGGTCGGGGAGCTGTTTTTT. It yields the protein CASSYSAGEVGELFF.

The CDR3 here is CATVFVRGPGYGYTF. The CDR3, as DNA: TGTGCCACCGTGTTCGTTAGGGGGCCCGGCTATGGCTACACCTTC. The chain couples TRBV28 to TRBJ1-2, with 7 positions matching TRBD1. CDR1 is MDHEN, CDR2 SYDVKM, per germline. The CDR3 extends over 15 amino acids. V lost 10 bases to trimming and J lost 4 bases; unmatched junction nucleotides: 15.

The chain carries TRBV27 and TRBJ2-1; 7 bases are shared with TRBD2. Germline V gene data show CDR1 as MNHEY and CDR2 as SMNVEV (reference sequence). The CDR3 loop spans 16 amino acids. J lost 5 bases, V lost 3 bases, and 10 bases had no gene match. DNA of the CDR3: TGTGCCAGCAGTTTTTGGGGGGGAGTTAGGGACAATGAGCAGTTCTTC. Translation: CASSFWGGVRDNEQFF.

The chain combines TRBV28 with TRBJ1-5; TRBD1 might be the D (5 bases). The V gene lost 8 bases and the J gene lost 0 bases, with 14 bases spanning the gap. The CDR3 covers 15 residues. Germline lookup yields CDR1 MDHEN and CDR2 SYDVKM. CDR3 residues: CASPTETYSNQPQHF. The CDR3 nucleotides are TGTGCCAGCCCGACAGAGACATATAGCAATCAGCCCCAGCATTTT.

The rearrangement links TRBV7-6 to TRBJ2-3; 8 bases match TRBD1. V was pared by 0 bases and J by 6 bases, with 11 bases of the junction left unmatched. This CDR3 contains 17 residues. Per germline, CDR1 SGHVS and CDR2 FNYEAQ. For the CDR3, the DNA is TGTGCCAGCAGCTTAGCGATCGTTCAGGGGGCAGGGGATACGCAGTATTTT. As protein: CASSLAIVQGAGDTQYF.

The V and J genes are TRBV6-5 and TRBJ2-3; TRBD1 aligns across 10 bases. The CDR3 length is 13 residues. Germline values: CDR1 MNHEY, CDR2 SVGAGI. The J segment lost 3 bases and the V segment lost 11 bases, leaving 5 bases of the junction unmatched. Here the CDR3 DNA reads TGTGCCGCCCGGGACAGGGGAACAGATACGCAGTATTTT. This sequence encodes CAARDRGTDTQYF.

This clone was recorded only once. V is TRBV6-1 and J is TRBJ2-4; 7 bases map to TRBD1. Germline V CDR1 and CDR2: MNHNS, SASEGT. J gave up 11 bases and V 8 bases, and 15 bases lay outside the gene matches. This CDR3 is built from 14 residues. As DNA, the CDR3 is TGTGCCAGCGTACAGGGGACATCGTTGGGGGTTCAGTACTTC. Amino acids: CASVQGTSLGVQYF.